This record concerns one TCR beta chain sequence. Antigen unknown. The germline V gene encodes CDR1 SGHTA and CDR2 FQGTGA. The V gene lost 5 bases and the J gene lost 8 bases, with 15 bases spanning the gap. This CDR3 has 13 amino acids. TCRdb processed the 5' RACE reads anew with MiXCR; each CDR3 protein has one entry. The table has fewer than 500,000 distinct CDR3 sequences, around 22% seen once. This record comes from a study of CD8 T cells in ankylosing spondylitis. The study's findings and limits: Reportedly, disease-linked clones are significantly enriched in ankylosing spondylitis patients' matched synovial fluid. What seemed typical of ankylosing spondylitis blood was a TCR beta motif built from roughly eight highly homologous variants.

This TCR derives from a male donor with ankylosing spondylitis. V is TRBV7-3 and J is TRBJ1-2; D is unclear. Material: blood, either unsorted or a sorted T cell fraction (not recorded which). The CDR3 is CASSQIDYEGYTF. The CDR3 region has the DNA TGTGCCAGCAGCCAGATTGACTATGAGGGCTACACCTTC. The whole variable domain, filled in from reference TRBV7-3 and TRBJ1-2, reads GAGVSQTPSNKVTEKGKYVELRCDPISGHTALYWYRQSLGQGPEFLIYFQGTGAADDSGLPNDRFFAVRPEGSVSTLKIQRTERGDSAVYLCASSQIDYEGYTFGSGTRLTVV.